A selection of T cell receptor beta chains follows, all from one sample in a study of T-cell reconstitution after alpha-beta-depleted transplantation in children. TCRdb independently ran MiXCR on the PCR reads; one entry per CDR3 protein. The table shows several thousand distinct CDR3 sequences, with 16% occurring only once. The specimen was PBMCs, mostly from graft donor cells, collected 60 days after TCRalphabeta/CD19-depleted stem cell transplant. The receptors shown here come from a male patient between 10 and 17 years old who had a stem cell transplant for acute myeloid leukemia, so the T cells may come from the graft donor. The CDR3 runs from the conserved cysteine through the conserved F or W. D genes are given only for firm matches. Not all rows give a size; the values are once, few, many and, for expanded clones, a class.

>TRBJ2-5|-|few|TRBV20-1|11
TGCAGTGCTACGGACAGTGAGACCCAGTACTTC
CSATDSETQYF
>TRBJ1-2|-|large|TRBV29-1|11
TGCAGCGTCGACGGGACCTATGGCTACACCTTC
CSVDGTYGYTF
>TRBJ2-1|-|-|TRBV3-1|13
TGTGCCAGCAGCCAGGGCAATTACAATGAGCAGTTCTTC
CASSQGNYNEQFF
>TRBJ2-1|TRBD2|medium-sized|TRBV5-6|16
TGTGCCAGCAGCTTGGTAGGCGGGAGCTCCTACAATGAGCAGTTCTTC
CASSLVGGSSYNEQFF
>TRBJ2-7|TRBD2|-|TRBV7-6|14
TGTGCCAGCAGCCCTCGCGGGAGAACCGACGAGCAGTACTTC
CASSPRGRTDEQYF
>TRBJ2-7|TRBD2|-|TRBV7-2|14
TGTGCCAGCAGCCTAAGCGGGAGCTCCTACGAGCAGTACTTC
CASSLSGSSYEQYF
>TRBJ2-2|-|few|TRBV29-1|14
TGCAGCGTTGAATCTAGGGGAAGTACCGGGGAGCTGTTTTTT
CSVESRGSTGELFF
>TRBJ2-5|-|medium-sized|TRBV9|15
TGTGCCAGCAGCGCTAGACAGTATTATACAGAGACCCAGTACTTC
CASSARQYYTETQYF
>TRBJ2-6|-|-|TRBV6-5|16
TGTGCCAGCAGTTACGACGGGCGGGTTGGGGCCAACGTCCTGACTTTC
CASSYDGRVGANVLTF
>TRBJ1-4|-|few|TRBV4-1|16
TGCGCCAGCAGCCCAGGATTAGTTGCAACTAATGAAAAACTGTTTTTT
CASSPGLVATNEKLFF
>TRBJ2-1|-|few|TRBV27|16
TGTGCCAGCACCGTACGGACGGCGTCCACTGGGGATGAGCAGTTCTTC
CASTVRTASTGDEQFF
>TRBJ2-3|TRBD2|medium-sized|TRBV27|15
TGTGCCAGCAGTTTAACACTAGCGGGAGCAGATACGCAGTATTTT
CASSLTLAGADTQYF
>TRBJ2-1|TRBD2|medium-sized|TRBV10-3|15
TGTGCCATCAGTGGGGCTGCGGGAGGGGGTAATGAGCAGTTCTTC
CAISGAAGGGNEQFF
>TRBJ2-7|TRBD2|-|TRBV5-4|15
TGTGCCAGCTACCCTAGCGGGAGGTTCGCCTACGAGCAGTACTTC
CASYPSGRFAYEQYF
>TRBJ2-3|-|few|TRBV6-2/TRBV6-3|16
TGTGCCAGCAGTCCCCAAAGGAGGGGACCCACAGATACGCAGTATTTT
CASSPQRRGPTDTQYF
>TRBJ2-4|-|few|TRBV11-2|16
TGTGCCAGCAGCCCCCACGGGGTGGCGGCCAAAAACATTCAGTACTTC
CASSPHGVAAKNIQYF
>TRBJ2-2|TRBD2|few|TRBV11-3|16
TGTGCCAGCAGCGGACGATTAGCGGGAGGTTCCGGGGAGCTGTTTTTT
CASSGRLAGGSGELFF
>TRBJ2-1|TRBD2|-|TRBV28|14
TGTGCCAGTGCCGGGAGGGCCTACCACAATGAGCAGTTCTTC
CASAGRAYHNEQFF
>TRBJ2-3|-|-|TRBV7-2|13
TGTGCCAGCAGCTTTCGCGACTCGGATACGCAGTATTTT
CASSFRDSDTQYF
>TRBJ2-1|-|-|TRBV20-1|14
TGCAGTGCCATTAAAACGGGGGGCCCCAATGAGCAGTTCTTC
CSAIKTGGPNEQFF
>TRBJ2-3|TRBD2|-|TRBV9|16
TGTGCCAGCAGCGTCTCTAGCGGGAGGGGGCCAGATACGCAGTATTTT
CASSVSSGRGPDTQYF
>TRBJ2-3|-|-|TRBV4-2|15
TGTGCCAGCAGCCTTTACCGACAGGACCCAGATACGCAGTATTTT
CASSLYRQDPDTQYF
>TRBJ2-3|-|-|TRBV29-1|12
TGCAGCTCCCTGGGGCTCCCAGATACGCAGTATTTT
CSSLGLPDTQYF
>TRBJ2-2|TRBD1|-|TRBV9|17
TGTGCCAGCAGCGTAGCCCTAACAGGGGGCTTATCCGGGGAGCTGTTTTTT
CASSVALTGGLSGELFF